This section outlines one T cell receptor beta chain sequence together with its context. This sample was included in a study of blood T cell repertoires in COVID-19. Study in general: PBMCs, B-cell-depleted T cells, or T cells were the source of the cDNA or gDNA that made up the material.

Followed over time, Seattle patients had been enrolled while infection was active. Authors' methods: Reference gene primers were amplified, and this amplification served to estimate nucleated cell counts. The table came from immunoSEQ multiplex PCR; TCRdb's copy has only in-frame clones and leaves some out. V and J calls and clone size are as listed in that table; D and trimming were resolved from the DNA. Of about 170,000 clones listed, about nine tenths are singletons. The sequenced sample consisted of peripheral blood. This sequence originates from a woman in her sixties or seventies with COVID-19, enrolled during active disease.

The CDR3 loop reads CASSLGVTGTYEQYF. The CDR3 nucleotides read TGTGCCAGCAGCTTAGGTGTGACGGGGACCTACGAGCAGTACTTC. This rearrangement joins TRBV11-3 to TRBJ2-7; D may be TRBD2 (5 bases). Germline lookup yields CDR1 SGHNT and CDR2 YENEEA. V was clipped by 1 base and J by 2 bases, with 12 bases between them. The CDR3 totals 15 residues.